This passage covers 10 T cell receptor beta chains from one sample sequenced in a study of control samples from healthy donors and cancer patients. Produced via immunoSEQ multiplex PCR; TCRdb's table is partial and in-frame only. The table shows 100,000 to 150,000 clones, with more than 85% occurring only once. Sequenced input: blood. The receptors come from a woman younger than 30 in good health.

This clone appeared a single time. This rearrangement joins TRBV5-4 to TRBJ2-1; 14 nucleotides align to TRBD2. V lost 2 bases to trimming and J lost 2 bases; unmatched junction nucleotides: 9. Germline CDR1 SGHNT, CDR2 YYREEE (reference sequence). The CDR3 sequence is 19 residues long. As DNA, the CDR3 is TGTGCCAGCAGCTTCCTAGGGACTAGCGGGAGCAAGACCTACAATGAGCAGTTCTTC. Translation gives CASSFLGTSGSKTYNEQFF.

This sequence joins TRBV19 and TRBJ1-1; TRBD1 aligns across 7 bases. Trimming cost V 4 bases and J 6 bases; bases outside gene matches: 11. Germline V CDR1 and CDR2: LNHDA, SQIVND (reference sequence). The CDR3 totals 15 residues. The CDR3 loop is CASSSVDRAGPEAFF. As DNA, the CDR3 is TGTGCCAGTAGTAGCGTCGACAGGGCGGGTCCTGAAGCTTTCTTT.

The rearrangement joins TRBV7-8 to TRBJ1-2, with 9 bases lining up with TRBD1. Germline CDR1 and CDR2: SGHVS and FQNEAQ. The CDR3 spans 15 residues. The V gene end was trimmed by 5 bases and the J gene end by 7 bases; junction bases not matched to a gene: 11. The CDR3 here is CASSPDRGRGVGYTF. The CDR3 DNA sequence: TGTGCCAGCAGCCCGGACAGGGGCCGGGGCGTTGGCTACACCTTC.

The chain couples TRBV6-4 to TRBJ2-1, with 8 positions matching TRBD2. Germline lookup yields CDR1 MRHNA and CDR2 SNTAGT. This CDR3 is 15 amino acids long. The V gene end was trimmed by 1 base and the J gene end by 6 bases; junction bases not matched to a gene: 5. CDR3 DNA sequence: TGTGCCAGCAGTGACTGGGTAGCGGGACGCAATGAGCAGTTCTTC. Its translation: CASSDWVAGRNEQFF.

This clone has only one observation. This chain uses TRBV3-1 (or the pseudogene TRBV3-2) with TRBJ1-3, with 8 positions matching TRBD1. Germline CDR1 LGHDT, CDR2 YNNKEL (reference sequence). The CDR3 runs to 15 residues. J gave up 1 base and V 4 bases, and 3 bases lay outside the gene matches. The CDR3 loop is CASSPTGGSGNTIYF. CDR3 DNA sequence: TGTGCCAGCAGCCCCACAGGGGGATCTGGAAACACCATATATTTT.

The chain uses TRBV18 and TRBJ1-1; TRBD1 might be the D (5 bases). CDR1 and CDR2 (germline): KGHSH, LQKENI. The CDR3 covers 14 residues. V lost 2 bases and J lost 4, with 11 bases in between. CDR3 amino acids: CASSPDPGGTEAFF. Written as DNA, the CDR3 is TGTGCCAGCTCACCAGACCCTGGGGGCACTGAAGCTTTCTTT.

The chain has TRBV11-3 and TRBJ2-2, with TRBD2 matching over 15 bases. The CDR3 runs 18 residues. V shed 8 bases, J shed 7 bases, and the junction held 14 bases outside the gene matches. CDR1 SGHNT and CDR2 YENEEA come from the germline V gene. The CDR3: CASRLVGGLAGGIGELFF. CDR3 DNA sequence: TGTGCCAGCCGTCTAGTAGGAGGACTAGCGGGGGGGATCGGGGAGCTGTTTTTT.

The chain links TRBV7-8 to TRBJ2-7, with 9 nucleotides matching TRBD1. The CDR3 is 18 amino acids. CDR1 SGHVS and CDR2 FQNEAQ come from the germline V gene. V lost 1 base and J lost 3; bases outside the gene matches: 13. CDR3 residues: CASSLGDTGGEIYYEQYF. The CDR3 coding sequence is TGTGCCAGCAGCTTAGGCGATACAGGGGGCGAGATCTACTACGAGCAGTACTTC.

The chain has TRBV19 and TRBJ2-7, with 8 bases that match TRBD1. The CDR3 length is 14 residues. The germline CDR1 and CDR2 sequences are LNHDA and SQIVND (reference sequence). Germline trimming cut 5 bases from V and 0 bases from J; bases unmatched to any gene: 3. CDR3 region: CASSPGTGSYEQYF. CDR3 nucleotides: TGTGCCAGTAGTCCCGGGACAGGCTCCTACGAGCAGTACTTC. Supplemented by reference TRBV19 and TRBJ2-7, the full variable domain reads DGGITQSPKYLFRKEGQNVTLSCEQNLNHDAMYWYRQDPGQGLRLIYYSQIVNDFQKGDIAEGYSVSREKKESFPLTVTSAQKNPTAFYLCASSPGTGSYEQYFGPGTRLTVT.

V and J are TRBV4-2 and TRBJ2-1, with a weak D call TRBD2 (5 bases). The V end lost 0 bases, the J end lost 7 bases, and 16 bases lay between the germline ends. Germline CDR1 is LGHNA and CDR2 is YNFKEQ. The CDR3 is 16 amino acids. CDR3 in amino acids: CASSQDGSGRRNEQFF. The CDR3, as DNA: TGTGCCAGCAGCCAAGATGGGAGCGGACGAAGGAATGAGCAGTTCTTC.